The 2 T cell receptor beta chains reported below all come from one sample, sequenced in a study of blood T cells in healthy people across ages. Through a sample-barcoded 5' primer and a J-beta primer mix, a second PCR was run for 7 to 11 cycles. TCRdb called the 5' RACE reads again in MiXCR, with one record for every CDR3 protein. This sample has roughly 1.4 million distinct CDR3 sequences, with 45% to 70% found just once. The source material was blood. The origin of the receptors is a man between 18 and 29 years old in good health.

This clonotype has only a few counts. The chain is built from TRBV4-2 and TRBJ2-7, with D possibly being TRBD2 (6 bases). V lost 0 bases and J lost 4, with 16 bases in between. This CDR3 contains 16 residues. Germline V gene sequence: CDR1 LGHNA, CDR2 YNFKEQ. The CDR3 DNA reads TGTGCCAGCAGCCAAGAGGCCGGGGGTCGCCGTTACGAGCAGTACTTC. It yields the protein CASSQEAGGRRYEQYF.

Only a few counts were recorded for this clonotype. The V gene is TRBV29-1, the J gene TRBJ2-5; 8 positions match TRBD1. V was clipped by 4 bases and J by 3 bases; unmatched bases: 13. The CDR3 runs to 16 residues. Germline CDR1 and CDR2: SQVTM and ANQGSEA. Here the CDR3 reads CSVARLFSGQEETQYF. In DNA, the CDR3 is TGCAGCGTTGCCCGGCTTTTCTCGGGACAGGAAGAGACCCAGTACTTC.